The 29 T cell receptor delta chains given below trace back to one sample, sequenced in a study of gamma delta lymphoproliferative disorders and STAT genes. Genomic DNA from isolated PBMCs served as the sequencing template. TCRdb fed the multiplex PCR reads into CATT to redo clone calling. The sample consists of over a thousand delta-chain clones, 1.9% of them appearing once. Sequencing used blood. Receptors were obtained from a human donor in good health.

In its sample, this clone was seen a few times. For this DNA, TCRdb reports the protein of a much larger clone, which diverges at residue 8, most likely from a read error; the protein presented here is translated directly from the DNA. The V and J genes are TRDV2 and TRDJ1; 9 bases match TRDD3. Germline lookup yields CDR1 GEAIGNYY and CDR2 EKD. Losses at the gene ends were 3 bases for V and 2 bases for J; bases not matched to a gene: 15. This CDR3 comprises 18 residues. CDR3 protein: CACDPAGHTGGETDKLIF. The CDR3 DNA is TGTGCCTGTGACCCCGCAGGTCATACTGGGGGAGAGACCGATAAACTCATCTTT.

This clone qualifies as large. In the same sample, other DNA sequences code for this CDR3. This sequence joins TRDV2 and TRDJ1; 8 bases line up with TRDD3. The germline V gene has CDR1 GEAIGNYY and CDR2 EKD. This CDR3 contains 20 residues. V shed 4 bases and J 5 bases; nucleotides not matched to a gene: 26. The CDR3 DNA is TGTGCCTGTGAAACACTACCCCAGGTGGGGGATTTATCGATGGAGGATAAACTCATCTTT. It translates to CACETLPQVGDLSMEDKLIF.

This clone was counted many times. CDR3 region: CASLCLPKPIRGTLADKLIF. CDR3 in DNA: TGTGCTTCATTGTGCCTTCCTAAACCCATCCGTGGAACCTTGGCCGATAAACTCATCTTT. Without a V gene call, the J gene is given as TRDJ1; the table's TRDD3 call for D was not verified on the DNA. The CDR3 is made up of 20 amino acids.

A note on this clone: A junction end diverges from the germline sequence, so it may reflect a read error. The rearrangement joins TRDV1 to TRDJ1; a possible D gene is TRDD3 (8 bases). CDR3 length: 21 amino acids. The V gene's germline CDR1 is TSWWSYY and CDR2 QGS. The CDR3 coding sequence is TGCTCCGGTGCCCCTTCCTGGAAGGGGGATAAGCGTAGGGGGTACACCGATAAACTCATCTTT. This translates into CSGAPSWKGDKRRGYTDKLIF.

This clone was observed a handful of times. A far larger clone is only one base removed, so a read error is likely. At the DNA level, this CDR3 is encoded by other sequences in the same sample as well. The chain carries TRDV2 and TRDJ1; no clear D. Germline V CDR1 and CDR2: GEAIGNYY, EKD. The length of the CDR3 is 18 residues. Trimming took 0 bases from V and 2 from J, leaving 21 bases between them. CDR3: CACDTVQFSRSYTDKLIF. The DNA of the CDR3 is TGTGCCTGTGACACCGTCCAGTTTAGCCGGTCTTATACCGATAAACTCATCTTT.

This clone was observed a few times. The protein held in TCRdb is that of a much larger clone and does not match this DNA's translation at residue 3, likely because of a read error; the protein shown is translated from the DNA. The chain combines TRDV2 with TRDJ1, with 10 bases matching TRDD3. This CDR3 spans 14 amino acids. The germline CDR1 and CDR2 sequences are GEAIGNYY and EKD. CDR3 in DNA: TGTGCCCGTGACTGGGGGATGTACACCGATAAACTCATCTTT. Amino acid sequence: CARDWGMYTDKLIF.

This clone was counted between two and nine times. This DNA's translation differs at residue 9 from TCRdb's protein, which comes from a much larger clone; a read error is likely, and the protein shown is translated from the DNA. Other DNA sequences within the sample encode an identical CDR3. This chain links TRDV2 with TRDJ1; 8 bases agree with TRDD3. The germline gives CDR1 GEAIGNYY, CDR2 EKD. V was pared by 3 bases and J by 2 bases, with 16 bases of the junction left unmatched. The CDR3 covers 18 residues. CDR3 coding DNA: TGTGCCTGTGACCCCGCAGGTCGTGCTGGGGGAGAGACCGATAAACTCATCTTT. It yields the protein CACDPAGRAGGETDKLIF.

This clone is labeled hyperexpanded. The sample carries other DNA sequences with the same CDR3. The chain joins TRDV2 to TRDJ3; a weak D match, TRDD3 (5 bases). V lost 1 base and J 0 bases, leaving 12 bases between the germline ends. CDR1 and CDR2 from the germline V gene are GEAIGNYY and EKD. The CDR3 has 18 amino acids. The CDR3 spells CACDTVLDSSWDTRQMFF. The CDR3 bases are TGTGCCTGTGACACAGTACTGGACAGCTCCTGGGACACCCGACAGATGTTTTTC.

This clone was detected a few times. Additional DNA sequences in this sample encode the identical CDR3. This chain joins TRDV1 and TRDJ3, with 7 bases aligning to TRDD3. This CDR3 is 29 amino acids long. Trimming cost V 2 bases and J 0 bases; bases outside gene matches: 37. In germline, CDR1 is TSWWSYY, CDR2 QGS. CDR3 in amino acids: CALGELVYFLRPTGATRTRSSWDTRQMFF. The CDR3 nucleotides are TGTGCTCTTGGGGAATTAGTTTATTTCCTTAGGCCAACTGGGGCTACCCGAACCCGGAGCTCCTGGGACACCCGACAGATGTTTTTC.

The chain has TRDV2 and TRDJ1, with 9 bases fitting TRDD3. The J gene, missing from TCRdb, was assigned here through DNA to germline matching. Per germline, CDR1 GEAIGNYY and CDR2 EKD. V dropped 0 bases and J dropped 3; count of bases not matched to a gene: 19. This CDR3 has 20 residues. The CDR3: CACDTGGRYWGYEDSDKLIF. The DNA for the CDR3 is TGTGCCTGTGACACCGGCGGTAGGTACTGGGGATACGAGGATTCCGATAAACTCATCTTT.

This clone has only a few counts. A far larger clone is just one base off, so this is likely a read error. Additional DNA sequences in this sample encode the identical CDR3. The rearrangement links TRDV1 to TRDJ1; 11 positions match TRDD3. Germline assignment: CDR1 TSWWSYY and CDR2 QGS. This CDR3 has 18 residues. V was clipped by 3 bases and J by 0 bases; unmatched bases: 9. CDR3 amino acids: CALGEPYTGGYNTDKLIF. For the CDR3, the DNA is TGTGCTCTTGGGGAGCCTTACACTGGGGGATATAACACCGATAAACTCATCTTT.

This clone was observed a few times. The genes are TRDV2 and TRDJ3; TRDD3 matches at 9 bases. V gave up 4 bases and J gave up 2 bases; unmatched junction bases: 11. This CDR3 spans 19 amino acids. Germline CDR1 GEAIGNYY, CDR2 EKD. The CDR3 loop reads CACELRTGGHPWDTRQMFF. DNA for the CDR3: TGTGCCTGTGAACTCCGTACTGGGGGACACCCCTGGGACACCCGACAGATGTTTTTC.

This clone is categorized as medium-sized (0.01 to 0.1%). Possible read error: a much larger clone is one base away. The chain joins TRDV2 to TRDJ1; maybe TRDD3 (6 bases). Trimming took off 0 bases at V and 0 bases at J, with 10 bases between the two ends. The germline gives CDR1 GEAIGNYY, CDR2 EKD. This CDR3 comprises 15 residues. CDR3 nucleotide sequence: TGTGCCTGTGACACCGTGGGGGGAAACACCGATAAACTCATCTTT. Its translation is CACDTVGGNTDKLIF.

About this clone: A far larger clone is only one base removed, so a read error is likely. The chain joins TRDV1 to TRDJ1; no clear D gene. CDR3 length equals 17 residues. Looked up from germline, CDR1 is TSWWSYY and CDR2 is QGS. V was cut by 1 base and J by 1 base, with 16 bases left in between. The CDR3 is CALGERSMRSSTDKLIF. In DNA form, the CDR3 reads TGTGCTCTTGGGGAACGGTCGATGAGGTCCAGCACCGATAAACTCATCTTT.

This clone was seen more than once but under ten times. The protein held in TCRdb is that of a much larger clone and does not match this DNA's translation at residue 4, likely because of a read error; the protein shown is translated from the DNA. The chain joins TRDV2 to TRDJ1, with TRDD3 matching over 12 bases. V shed 4 bases, J shed 11 bases, and the junction held 7 bases outside the gene matches. Germline values: CDR1 GEAIGNYY, CDR2 EKD. The CDR3 totals 13 residues. The CDR3 DNA follows: TGTGCCTGTGAAACACTGGGGGATACTATTCTCATCTTT. Residues: CACETLGDTILIF.

A note on this clone: The protein given by TCRdb reflects a much larger clone and differs at residue 6 from this DNA's translation, likely from a read error; the protein shown is the DNA's translation. V is TRDV2 and J is TRDJ1, with TRDD3 matching 12 bases. The CDR3 is 17 amino acids. V gave up 2 bases and J gave up 2 bases; unmatched junction bases: 8. Germline assignment: CDR1 GEAIGNYY and CDR2 EKD. The CDR3: CACDNSLLGDTTDKLIF. CDR3 DNA: TGTGCCTGTGACAACTCATTACTGGGGGATACAACCGATAAACTCATCTTT.

This clone was found a few times. Given a far larger clone just one base away, this is likely a sequencing read error. Other DNA sequences in this specimen translate into the identical CDR3. The chain recombines TRDV2 with TRDJ1, with 12 bases that match TRDD3. The germline V gene has CDR1 GEAIGNYY and CDR2 EKD. The CDR3 has 19 residues. The chain's CDR3 is CACDTVLGDTLRGSDKLIF. The CDR3 bases are TGTGCCTGTGACACCGTTCTGGGGGATACGTTAAGAGGGTCGGATAAGCTCATCTTT.

This clone was seen a few times. The J gene was identified as TRDJ3, and no V gene was called; TRDD3 was called by the table and not checked on the DNA. This CDR3 has 17 amino acids. The CDR3 nucleotides read TGTGCCTCCTCTCAACTGGGGGGCGCCTGGGACACCCGACAGATGTTTTTC. Its translation is CASSQLGGAWDTRQMFF.

In this sample, this clone turned up a few times. This likely traces to a read error, being one base from a far larger clone. The same CDR3 is also encoded by other DNA sequences in this sample. CDR3 nucleotide sequence: TGTGCCTGCGACACCCTAAGCGTGACTGGGGGATACACCGATAAACTCATCTTT. It is translated as CACDTLSVTGGYTDKLIF. The chain links TRDV2 to TRDJ1; 10 bases map to TRDD3. Germline V gives CDR1 GEAIGNYY, CDR2 EKD. The CDR3 is made up of 18 amino acids.

Regarding this clone: With only one base between it and a far larger clone, this is likely a read error. This rearrangement joins TRAV14/DV4 to TRDJ1; D gene unclear. V was clipped by 7 bases and J by 10 bases, with 22 bases between them. Germline-derived CDR1 and CDR2 are TSDPSYG and QGSYDQQN (reference sequence). The CDR3 is 14 residues long. The CDR3 sequence: CAMISFKRFTALIF. The CDR3 bases are TGTGCAATGATAAGCTTTAAACGGTTCACAGCACTCATCTTT.

Turning to this clone: At one end the junction does not follow the germline gene, possibly because of a read error. The chain joins TRDV1 to TRDJ1, with TRDD3 identical over 11 bases. The CDR3 is 18 amino acids. Germline V gene lookup returns CDR1 TSWWSYY and CDR2 QGS. The CDR3 nucleotides are TGTGCTCTTGAGGAACCTTACACTGGGGGATATAACACCGATAAACTCATTTTT. Amino acid sequence: CALEEPYTGGYNTDKLIF.

This clone was detected many times. A far larger clone is just one base off, so this is likely a read error. The chain combines TRDV2 with TRDJ1, with 7 bases identical to TRDD3. V lost 0 bases, J lost 0 bases, and 6 bases stayed unmatched. The CDR3 has 16 amino acids. CDR1 is GEAIGNYY and CDR2 is EKD in the germline V gene. In DNA, the CDR3 is TGTGCCTGTGACACCGCCCGGGGGATTTACACCGATAAACTCATCTTT. As protein: CACDTARGIYTDKLIF.

The table lists this clone with a few counts. TCRdb's entry gives the protein of a much larger clone, which mismatches this DNA's translation at residue 5, likely from a read error; the protein reported here is translated from the DNA. The V gene is TRDV2, the J gene TRDJ1; 12 nucleotides match TRDD3. The CDR3 has 17 amino acids. Germline loops: CDR1 GEAIGNYY, CDR2 EKD. Trimming removed 3 bases from V and 2 bases from J; junction bases left unmatched: 9. The chain's CDR3 is CACDDLLLGDTTDKLIF. The DNA of the CDR3 is TGTGCCTGTGACGACTTATTACTGGGGGATACAACCGATAAACTCATCTTT.

On this clone itself: TCRdb's listed protein matches a much larger clone and diverges from this DNA's translation at residue 5, likely through a read error; the protein shown comes from the DNA. V and J are TRDV2 and TRDJ1; TRDD3 matches at 10 bases. With V trimmed by 3 bases and J by 1 base, 13 bases remained unmatched. The CDR3 covers 18 residues. Germline V gene data show CDR1 as GEAIGNYY and CDR2 as EKD. DNA of the CDR3: TGTGCCTGTGACGCCGTGGCACTGGGGGATGCTTTCACCGATAAACTCATCTTT. Amino acids: CACDAVALGDAFTDKLIF.

This clone appeared a few times. Translating this DNA gives a protein that differs at residue 7 from the TCRdb one, which belongs to a much larger clone; a read error is likely, and the protein shown is this translation. This chain uses TRDV2 with TRDJ1, with 8 nucleotides matching TRDD3. CDR3 size: 20 residues. Trimming removed 0 bases from V and 0 bases from J; junction bases left unmatched: 17. Per the germline V gene, CDR1 is GEAIGNYY and CDR2 is EKD. The CDR3 is CACDTVPSTGGPRYTDKLIF. The DNA of the CDR3 is TGTGCCTGTGACACCGTCCCCAGTACTGGGGGTCCTAGGTACACCGATAAACTCATCTTT.

Concerning this clone: Only one base separates this from a far larger clonotype, so it likely reflects a read error. The sample holds other DNA sequences that translate to the same CDR3. V and J are TRDV2 and TRDJ2; 11 bases fit TRDD3. This CDR3 is 16 amino acids long. CDR1 is GEAIGNYY, CDR2 EKD, per germline. This chain's CDR3 is CACDTVGDTPNAQLFF. The CDR3 bases are TGTGCCTGTGACACCGTGGGGGATACGCCGAATGCACAACTTTTCTTT.

As to this clone: This DNA's translation differs at residue 5 from TCRdb's protein, which comes from a much larger clone; a read error is likely, and the protein shown is translated from the DNA. The chain links TRDV2 to TRDJ1, with 10 bases that match TRDD3. The CDR3 extends over 18 amino acids. Germline trimming cut 2 bases from V and 0 bases from J; bases unmatched to any gene: 11. Germline V gives CDR1 GEAIGNYY, CDR2 EKD. Written as DNA, the CDR3 is TGTGCCTGTGACATCCTAAGCGTGACTGGGGGATACACCGATAAACTCATCTTT. It is translated as CACDILSVTGGYTDKLIF.

This clone was counted between two and nine times. A far larger clone is a single base away, which makes a read error likely. The limits of the CDR3 on the DNA are not certain, so only TCRdb's listed CDR3 is given. This chain uses TRDV2 with TRDJ1; the D call TRDD3 from the table was never checked on the DNA. Germline V lookup: CDR1 GEAIGNYY, CDR2 EKD. From its first to its last residue, the CDR3 has 20 amino acids. The CDR3 protein is CACDTVGLGTGGHKSDKLIF.

A few counts support this clone. TCRdb assigns this DNA the protein of a much larger clone, which departs from its translation at residue 15; this likely reflects a read error, and the protein shown comes from translating the DNA. The rearrangement joins TRDV1 to TRDJ1; D gene unclear. This CDR3 is 20 amino acids long. CDR1 and CDR2 (germline): TSWWSYY, QGS. Trimming took 1 base from V and 3 from J, leaving 27 bases between them. CDR3 amino acids: CALGERISRVRITYADKLIF. Here the CDR3 DNA reads TGTGCTCTTGGGGAACGAATTAGTAGGGTTAGGATTACGTACGCCGATAAACTCATCTTT.